The present T cell receptor (beta chain) was sequenced within a study of human T cells and chemical hapten exposure. Looking at the study overall: The study traced per-sample TCR yield variation mainly to small differences in pooled library volumes. Study-level results: Given that the donors had alopecia, their immune response may differ from that seen in healthy people. No change in TCRs above 1 in 1000 frequency was produced by DPC sensitization.

This clonotype occurred many times. Its antigen is as yet unknown. The time point was: pre-sensitization, week 0. The treatment here: therapeutic diphenylcyclopropenone sensitization with weekly scalp DPC. CDR3 length: 13 residues. V lost 6 bases to trimming and J lost 4 bases, with 12 bases between them. Individual cDNA molecules had unique molecular identifiers attached to them by the library. TCRdb re-called the RACE reads through MiXCR, storing one row per CDR3 protein. The sample has 380,000 or so distinct CDR3 sequences; around 5.5% are singletons. This receptor was obtained from a woman aged 18 to 35 with alopecia areata. Some clones in this sample may be carry-over from other donors' samples. The chain carries TRBV12-3 or TRBV12-4 and TRBJ2-5; D possibly corresponds to TRBD1 (6 bases). Sample: whole blood, taken in connection with sensitization to the hapten diphenylcyclopropenone (DPC). The CDR3 spells CASSSQGPETQYF. The CDR3 DNA reads as TGTGCCAGCAGCTCACAGGGTCCAGAGACCCAGTACTTC.